This TCR beta chain emerged from a study of T cells after yellow fever vaccination. Whole-study context: Preparing low-cell-number fractions relied on SMART-Seq v4 Ultra Low Input. The study, taken as a whole, reports: Peak timing came faster in the weaker secondary response, day 5 versus 15. Some clonotypes were seen in both the CD4 and the CD8 compartments. These made up a small share and likely arose from convergent recombination.

CDR1 is MNHEY, CDR2 SMNVEV, per germline (reference sequence). The length of the CDR3 is 15 residues. The V gene lost 4 bases and the J gene lost 0 bases, with 7 bases spanning the gap. TCRdb re-derived calls from the 5' RACE reads in MiXCR, one entry per CDR3 protein. The sample lists roughly 300,000 distinct CDR3 sequences, around 7.3% occurring once. This clonotype was found a few times. The antigen is not known. The sample in question was PBMCs, obtained about 49 days after the first yellow fever vaccination. This sequence joins TRBV27 and TRBJ1-6; the D gene is possibly TRBD1 (5 bases). The TCR sequence derives from a young man who received the YFV17D yellow fever vaccine. The CDR3 loop is CASSSGGSYNSPLHF. CDR3 sequence (DNA): TGTGCCAGCAGTTCGGGGGGCTCCTATAATTCACCCCTCCACTTT.